Shown below are 25 T cell receptor beta chains from a single sample sequenced in a study of cytomegalovirus exposure and HLA in healthy donors. The PCR had 60 Vbeta and 13 Jbeta primers. Using immunoSEQ multiplex PCR, the repertoire was profiled, and TCRdb retains in-frame clones only, with some absent. The sample contains 55,000 to 75,000 clones, under 80% of which appear only once. Sequenced input: PBMCs. These receptors originate from a man younger than 45 in good health and CMV-seropositive.

The J gene is TRBJ1-1, the V gene TRBV19, with no clear D. The V gene's germline CDR1 is LNHDA and CDR2 SQIVND (reference sequence). This CDR3 is built from 12 residues. V lost 1 base to trimming and J lost 7 bases, with 7 bases between them. The CDR3 coding sequence is TGTGCCAGTAGTATAGGGGCAGGTGAAGCTTTCTTT. This codes for CASSIGAGEAFF.

This clone came up a few times. This rearrangement joins TRBV6-1 to TRBJ2-3; D is uncertain. The germline V gene has CDR1 MNHNS and CDR2 SASEGT. The V and J ends lost 5 bases and 5 bases respectively, with 11 bases between them. This CDR3 is built from 13 residues. In DNA, the CDR3 is TGTGCCAGCAGTCTCTCTCGTTTAGATACGCAGTATTTT. This translates into CASSLSRLDTQYF.

This chain connects TRBV19 to TRBJ1-3; D unclear. The CDR3 is 15 residues long. Trimming stripped 5 bases from V and 1 base from J, with 12 bases between. CDR1 is LNHDA and CDR2 is SQIVND in the germline V gene (reference sequence). The CDR3 spells CASSAGYGSGNTIYF. CDR3 nucleotides: TGTGCCAGTAGTGCAGGATACGGTTCTGGAAACACCATATATTTT.

About this clone itself: Sequence at one end of the junction differs from germline and may be a read error. The chain carries TRBV29-1 and TRBJ2-5; 9 nucleotides match TRBD1. Looked up from germline, CDR1 is SQVTM and CDR2 is ANQGSEA. The CDR3 totals 12 residues. In nucleotides, the CDR3 is TGTATATTACAGGGGGCAGGGGAGACCCAGTACTTC. Amino acids: CILQGAGETQYF.

This chain joins TRBV11-2 and TRBJ1-6, with 8 nucleotides matching TRBD1. The CDR3 runs 15 residues. Germline CDR1 is SGHAT and CDR2 is FQNNGV. V trimming: 4 bases; J trimming: 7 bases; junction bases outside the gene matches: 6. CDR3 protein: CASSSPQGANSPLHF. The DNA of the CDR3 is TGTGCCAGCAGCTCCCCCCAGGGGGCGAATTCACCCCTCCACTTT.

The chain is built from TRBV27 and TRBJ1-4; TRBD1 is a possible D gene (5 bases). The CDR3 is 15 amino acids. The germline V and J ends were trimmed by 8 bases and 0 bases, with 13 bases remaining between them. Per germline, CDR1 MNHEY and CDR2 SMNVEV (reference sequence). CDR3 region: CASGAGGATNEKLFF. CDR3 DNA: TGTGCCAGCGGCGCCGGGGGTGCAACTAATGAAAAACTGTTTTTT.

This clone has more than one count but fewer than ten. The chain couples TRBV5-1 to TRBJ2-7; 8 bases are a match to TRBD1. This CDR3 has 15 amino acids. The germline V gene has CDR1 SGHRS and CDR2 YFSETQ. V dropped 1 base and J dropped 3; count of bases not matched to a gene: 6. In DNA, the CDR3 is TGCGCCAGCAGCTTGTCCAGGGGGCAATTCTACGAGCAGTACTTC. This translates into CASSLSRGQFYEQYF.

The rearrangement uses TRBV7-2 and TRBJ1-3; D is undetermined. The CDR3 has 15 residues. V gave up 2 bases and J gave up 0 bases, with 8 bases separating them. Germline V gives CDR1 SGHTA, CDR2 FQGNSA. CDR3 nucleotide sequence: TGTGCCAGCAGCTTATCCTACCGCTCTGGAAACACCATATATTTT. Residues: CASSLSYRSGNTIYF.

The chain joins TRBV29-1 to TRBJ1-5, with D possibly TRBD1 on 6 matching bases. Trimming left V 5 bases short and J 2 bases short, with 19 bases between. The CDR3 runs to 16 residues. Germline V CDR1 and CDR2: SQVTM, ANQGSEA. The CDR3 region is CSVFILGGTGNQPQHF. The CDR3 region has the DNA TGCAGCGTTTTCATTCTAGGGGGTACGGGCAATCAGCCCCAGCATTTT.

This rearrangement joins TRBV7-9 to TRBJ2-3, with a tentative D call TRBD2 (5 bases). With 1 base removed from V and 1 base from J, the gap between germline ends came to 12 bases. CDR1 and CDR2 from the germline V gene are SEHNR and FQNEAQ (reference sequence). The CDR3 is 16 amino acids. Here the CDR3 reads CASSLGVLAGTDTQYF. CDR3 coding DNA: TGTGCCAGCAGCTTAGGAGTGCTAGCCGGCACAGATACGCAGTATTTT.

This clone appeared a few times. The chain carries TRBV6-5 and TRBJ1-5; TRBD1 is a possible D gene (6 bases). The germline CDR1 and CDR2 sequences are MNHEY and SVGAGI. Trimming pared 4 bases from V and 0 bases from J, leaving 10 bases between. CDR3 length: 15 residues. The CDR3 loop reads CASSSTGFSNQPQHF. CDR3 coding DNA: TGTGCCAGCAGTTCGACAGGTTTTAGCAATCAGCCCCAGCATTTT.

The CDR3 protein is CASSSPGGDTQYF. For the CDR3, the DNA is TGTGCCAGCAGTTCCCCCGGGGGAGATACGCAGTATTTT. This rearrangement joins TRBV6-6 to TRBJ2-3, with D possibly being TRBD2 (6 bases). V lost 4 bases and J 5 bases, leaving 10 bases between the germline ends. This CDR3 has 13 amino acids. From germline, CDR1 is MNHNY and CDR2 SVGAGI (reference sequence).

The J gene is TRBJ2-7, the V gene TRBV5-1; possible D gene TRBD2, 6 bases. Trimming removed 4 bases at V and 0 bases at J, with 17 bases between. The CDR3 is 16 amino acids. Germline CDR1 reads SGHRS; CDR2 reads YFSETQ. Here the CDR3 reads CASSKSSSESSYEQYF. Here the CDR3 DNA reads TGCGCCAGCAGCAAATCTTCTAGCGAGAGCTCCTACGAGCAGTACTTC. The variable domain in full, completed from reference TRBV5-1 and TRBJ2-7, reads KAGVTQTPRYLIKTRGQQVTLSCSPISGHRSVSWYQQTPGQGLQFLFEYFSETQRNKGNFPGRFSGRQFSNSRSEMNVSTLELGDSALYLCASSKSSSESSYEQYFGPGTRLTVT.

The chain has TRBV5-6 and TRBJ2-3, with TRBD2 matching 12 bases. The ends lost 4 bases at V and 3 bases at J; junction bases unmatched: 3. This CDR3 has 15 amino acids. Per the germline V gene, CDR1 is SGHDT and CDR2 is YYEEEE. The CDR3 spells CASSLTSGGTDTQYF. The CDR3 DNA reads TGTGCCAGCAGCCTGACTAGCGGGGGAACAGATACGCAGTATTTT.

A few counts support this clone. Distinct nucleotide sequences in the sample also encode this CDR3. The chain employs TRBV5-1 and TRBJ2-5, with 11 bases lining up with TRBD2. The CDR3 covers 17 residues. V trimming: 0 bases; J trimming: 2 bases; junction bases outside the gene matches: 6. Germline V CDR1 and CDR2: SGHRS, YFSETQ. CDR3 sequence (DNA): TGCGCCAGCAGCTTGGCCCTAGCGGGGGGCCCACAAGAGACCCAGTACTTC. It yields the protein CASSLALAGGPQETQYF.

The V and J genes are TRBV7-8 and TRBJ2-7, with no clear D. Between the trimmed V and J ends, which lost 0 bases and 3 bases, there was a span of 15 bases. Germline CDR1 is SGHVS and CDR2 is FQNEAQ. The CDR3 is made up of 16 amino acids. CDR3 amino acids: CASSLAESVKYYEQYF. CDR3 bases: TGTGCCAGCAGCTTAGCGGAGTCAGTAAAATACTACGAGCAGTACTTC. The whole variable domain, filled in from reference TRBV7-8 and TRBJ2-7, reads GAGVSQSPRYKVAKRGQDVALRCDPISGHVSLFWYQQALGQGPEFLTYFQNEAQLDKSGLPSDRFFAERPEGSVSTLKIQRTQQEDSAVYLCASSLAESVKYYEQYFGPGTRLTVT.

In its sample, this clone was seen once. The chain is built from TRBV7-3 and TRBJ2-7, with 12 bases lining up with TRBD1. CDR3 length equals 22 residues. Germline lookup yields CDR1 SGHTA and CDR2 FQGTGA. V was clipped by 4 bases and J by 7 bases; unmatched bases: 29. The DNA for the CDR3 is TGTGCCAGCAGCTCCCCGCGCCCCAGACCGGGACAGGGGGCGGGTACCCTAGGGGAGCAGTACTTC. Protein: CASSSPRPRPGQGAGTLGEQYF.

In this sample, this clone turned up a few times. This chain joins TRBV27 and TRBJ1-2; D not resolved. Trimming pared 2 bases from V and 3 bases from J, leaving 7 bases between. CDR1 and CDR2 (germline): MNHEY, SMNVEV (reference sequence). This CDR3 spans 13 amino acids. CDR3 in amino acids: CASSLTGYYGYTF. DNA for the CDR3: TGTGCCAGCAGTTTAACGGGATACTATGGCTACACCTTC.

This rearrangement joins TRBV6-1 to TRBJ1-1; no clear D. CDR1 and CDR2 from the germline V gene are MNHNS and SASEGT. V was clipped by 9 bases and J by 5 bases, with 22 bases between them. This CDR3 is built from 15 residues. DNA for the CDR3: TGTGCCAGTAAGCCCCGACATCACCTAGCAACTGAAGCTTTCTTT. This encodes CASKPRHHLATEAFF.

V gene TRBV7-2 combines with J gene TRBJ1-2, with 8 bases lining up with TRBD1. Germline V gene sequence: CDR1 SGHTA, CDR2 FQGNSA. The V gene end was trimmed by 4 bases and the J gene end by 8 bases; junction bases not matched to a gene: 15. CDR3 length equals 16 residues. CDR3 loop: CASSSPALDRDGGYTF. In nucleotides, the CDR3 is TGTGCCAGCAGCTCCCCCGCTCTGGACAGGGATGGAGGCTACACCTTC.

As for this clone: The sample has other DNA sequences that encode this CDR3 too. V is TRBV28 and J is TRBJ1-1; D is possibly TRBD1 (5 bases). Trimming pared 4 bases from V and 4 bases from J, leaving 7 bases between. Germline V lookup: CDR1 MDHEN, CDR2 SYDVKM. This CDR3 contains 12 residues. The CDR3 region is CASSSGGTEAFF. CDR3 in DNA: TGTGCCAGCAGTTCGGGGGGCACTGAAGCTTTCTTT.

The genes are TRBV7-9 and TRBJ1-1; D unclear. Trimming removed 5 bases at V and 1 base at J, with 8 bases between. Looked up from germline, CDR1 is SEHNR and CDR2 is FQNEAQ (reference sequence). The CDR3 loop spans 13 amino acids. The CDR3 sequence: CASSLQSNTEAFF. In nucleotides, the CDR3 is TGTGCCAGCAGCCTCCAGTCGAACACTGAAGCTTTCTTT.

This chain joins TRBV29-1 and TRBJ2-1; possibly TRBD1 for D (6 bases). This CDR3 has 10 amino acids. V lost 7 bases to trimming and J lost 7 bases, with 8 bases between them. The germline V gene has CDR1 SQVTM and CDR2 ANQGSEA. CDR3 sequence reads: CSGGQNEQFF. Here the CDR3 DNA reads TGCAGCGGGGGGCAGAATGAGCAGTTCTTC.

The V call is TRBV4-1, the J call TRBJ2-7; 13 nucleotides line up with TRBD2. This CDR3 is 20 amino acids long. The V segment lost 6 bases and the J segment 0 bases; nucleotides outside the gene matches: 17. Germline loops: CDR1 MGHRA, CDR2 YSYEKL. CDR3 coding DNA: TGCGCCAGCAGAGAAGAGGCTCCGGGACTAGCGGGACCGAGCTCCTACGAGCAGTACTTC. Residues: CASREEAPGLAGPSSYEQYF.

This chain uses TRBV9 with TRBJ2-1; 12 nucleotides align to TRBD1. V dropped 5 bases and J dropped 7; count of bases not matched to a gene: 4. The CDR3 has 14 amino acids. Germline CDR1 is SGDLS and CDR2 is YYNGEE. The DNA for the CDR3 is TGTGCCAGCAGAGGGACAGGGGGCAAAAATGAGCAGTTCTTC. Translation gives CASRGTGGKNEQFF.